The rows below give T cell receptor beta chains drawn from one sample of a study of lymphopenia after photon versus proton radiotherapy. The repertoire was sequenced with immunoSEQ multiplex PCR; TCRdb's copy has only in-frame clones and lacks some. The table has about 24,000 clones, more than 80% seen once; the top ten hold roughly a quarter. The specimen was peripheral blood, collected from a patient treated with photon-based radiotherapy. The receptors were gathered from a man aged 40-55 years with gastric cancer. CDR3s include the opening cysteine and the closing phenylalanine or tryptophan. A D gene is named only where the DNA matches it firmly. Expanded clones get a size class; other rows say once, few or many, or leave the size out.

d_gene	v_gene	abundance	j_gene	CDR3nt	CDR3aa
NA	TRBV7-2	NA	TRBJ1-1	TGTGCCGTGAGAGGGTCCCTCGGCACTGAAGCTTTCTTT	CAVRGSLGTEAFF
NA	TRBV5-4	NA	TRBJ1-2	TGTGCCAGCAGCTCGGACCAGGCCTACACCTTC	CASSSDQAYTF
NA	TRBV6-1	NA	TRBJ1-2	TGTGCCAGCAGTGAAATGCAGGGGATCTATGGCTACACCTTC	CASSEMQGIYGYTF
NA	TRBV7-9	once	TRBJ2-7	TGTGCCAGCGCCAGGGGGGCCAGCTCCTACGAGCAGTACTTC	CASARGASSYEQYF
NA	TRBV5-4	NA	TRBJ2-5	TGTGCCAGCAGCGACGGAGGGAGACAAGAGACCCAGTACTTC	CASSDGGRQETQYF
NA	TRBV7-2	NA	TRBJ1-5	TGTGCCAGCAGCTTAGACAGAAATAGCAATCAGCCCCAGCATTTT	CASSLDRNSNQPQHF
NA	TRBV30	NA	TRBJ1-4	TGTGCCTGGAGTGTAAGGGGGTGGGAAAAACTGTTTTTT	CAWSVRGWEKLFF
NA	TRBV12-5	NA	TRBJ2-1	TGTGCTAGTGGTTCCGAGGACAGTACCCCCAATGAGCAGTTCTTC	CASGSEDSTPNEQFF
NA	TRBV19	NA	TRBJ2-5	TGTGCCAGTTCGACCGGGACCCTAGGCTTCCAGCAAGAGACCCAGTACTTC	CASSTGTLGFQQETQYF
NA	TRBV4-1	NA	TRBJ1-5	TGCGCCAGCAGCCCCCGGACGACCAGCAATCAGCCCCAGCATTTT	CASSPRTTSNQPQHF
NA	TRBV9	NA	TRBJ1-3	TGTGCCAGCAGCGACCGACAGGCCTCCTCTGGAAACACCATATATTTT	CASSDRQASSGNTIYF
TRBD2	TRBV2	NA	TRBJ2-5	TGTGCCAGCACCAACGGACTAGCGGCCCGAGAGACCCAGTACTTC	CASTNGLAARETQYF
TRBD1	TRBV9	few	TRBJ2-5	TGTGCCAGCGGCCGCCCAGGGGGGACCCAGTACTTC	CASGRPGGTQYF
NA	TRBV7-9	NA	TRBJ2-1	TGTGCCAGCAGCTTCGGGCCTACTCACAATGAGCAGTTCTTC	CASSFGPTHNEQFF
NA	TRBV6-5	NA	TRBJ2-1	TGTGCCAGCAGGACTACTCTCAGGGTTGGCAATGAGCAGTTCTTC	CASRTTLRVGNEQFF
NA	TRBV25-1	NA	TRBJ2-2	TGTGCCAGCAGTGAATATGAGGGCGGGGACTACACCGGGGAGCTGTTTTTT	CASSEYEGGDYTGELFF
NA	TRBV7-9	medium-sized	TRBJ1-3	TGTGCCAGCAGCCCCTACCGGGACGCCAGCTCTGGAAACACCATATATTTT	CASSPYRDASSGNTIYF
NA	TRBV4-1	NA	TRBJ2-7	TGCGCCAGCAGCCAATTCCAGGGGGGTGGCGAGCAGTACTTC	CASSQFQGGGEQYF
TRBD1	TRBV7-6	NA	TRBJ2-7	TGTGCCAGCAGCTCACAGACAGGGGCCTACGAGCAGTACTTC	CASSSQTGAYEQYF
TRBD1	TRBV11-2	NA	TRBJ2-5	TGTGCCAGCAGCTCCACGGGACAGGCGAGCCAAGAGACCCAGTACTTC	CASSSTGQASQETQYF
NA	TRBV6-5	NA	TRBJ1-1	TGTGCCAGCAGTTACTACCCGTCCGGTTTTCACACTGAAGCTTTCTTT	CASSYYPSGFHTEAFF
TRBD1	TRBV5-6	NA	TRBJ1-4	TGTGCCAGCAGCTTCGGGACAGGTAGAGGGGAAAAACTGTTTTTT	CASSFGTGRGEKLFF
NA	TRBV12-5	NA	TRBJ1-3	TGTGCTAGTGGTCGGGACCTGGATCGGAACACCATATATTTT	CASGRDLDRNTIYF
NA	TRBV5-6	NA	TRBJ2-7	TGTGCCAGCAGCGAAGAGGGGGACTACGAGCAGTACTTC	CASSEEGDYEQYF
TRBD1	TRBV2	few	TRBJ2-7	TGTGCCAGCAGTAGTGGGACAGGGAGCTACGAGCAGTACTTC	CASSSGTGSYEQYF
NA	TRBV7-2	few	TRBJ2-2	TGTGCCAGCAGCACATCAAGTGGGGGGGAGCTGTTTTTT	CASSTSSGGELFF
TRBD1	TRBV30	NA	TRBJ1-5	TGTGCCTGGGGGGGACAGGGAGGAGGTAGTCAGCCCCAGCATTTT	CAWGGQGGGSQPQHF
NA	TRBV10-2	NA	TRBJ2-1	TGCGCCAGCAGTGAGAGACTTTCCTACAATGAGCAGTTCTTC	CASSERLSYNEQFF
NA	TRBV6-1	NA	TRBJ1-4	TGTGCCAGCAGTGTGTTCAGGGAGGGTGAAAAACTGTTTTTT	CASSVFREGEKLFF
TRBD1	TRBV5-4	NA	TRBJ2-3	TGTGCCAGCAGCTTGTCGTTGTCGGGACAGAGCACAGATACGCAGTATTTT	CASSLSLSGQSTDTQYF
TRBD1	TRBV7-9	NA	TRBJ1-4	TGTGCCAGCAGCAGCGACAGGGGGGGAAGTGAAAAACTGTTTTTT	CASSSDRGGSEKLFF
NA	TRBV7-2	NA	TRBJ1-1	TGTGCCAGCGCGACACAGGAGAACACTGAAGCTTTCTTT	CASATQENTEAFF
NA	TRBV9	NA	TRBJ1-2	TGTGCCAGCAGCGTAGGCTCTGCGAATAACTATGGCTACACCTTC	CASSVGSANNYGYTF
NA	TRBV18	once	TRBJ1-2	TGTGCCAGCTCACCACGCCCAGCCACTAACTATGGCTACACCTTC	CASSPRPATNYGYTF
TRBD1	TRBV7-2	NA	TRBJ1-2	TGTGCCAGCAGCGGCCGGGACAGGCTATATGGCTACACCTTC	CASSGRDRLYGYTF
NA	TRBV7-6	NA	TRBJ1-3	TGTGCCAGCAGCCCGACGGGTAACACCATATATTTT	CASSPTGNTIYF
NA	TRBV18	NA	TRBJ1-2	TGTGCCAGCTTACCGGGTCCTAACTATGGCTACACCTTC	CASLPGPNYGYTF
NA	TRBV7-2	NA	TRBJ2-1	TGTGCCAGCAGCCGACAGGGTAGCGGGACTATATACAATGAGCAGTTCTTC	CASSRQGSGTIYNEQFF
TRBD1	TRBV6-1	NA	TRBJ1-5	TGTGCCAGCAGTGCTGTGGGACAGGGGACTTGGATGGGAAATCAGCCCCAGCATTTT	CASSAVGQGTWMGNQPQHF
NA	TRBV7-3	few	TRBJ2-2	TGTGCCAGCAGCTTAAACCCTGGAGCCGGGGAGCTGTTTTTT	CASSLNPGAGELFF
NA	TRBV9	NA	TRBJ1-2	TGTGCCAGCAGCGTAGCTGAGATAGGGTTTGGAGGCTACACCTTC	CASSVAEIGFGGYTF
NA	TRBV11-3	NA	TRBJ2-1	TGTGCCAGCAGCCCCACAGTCGCAGACAATGAGCAGTTCTTC	CASSPTVADNEQFF
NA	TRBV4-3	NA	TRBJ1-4	TGCGCCAGCAGTACAGTGGCGACTAATGAAAAACTGTTTTTT	CASSTVATNEKLFF
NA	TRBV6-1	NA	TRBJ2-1	TGTGCCAGCCACACCGGCTCCTACAATGAGCAGTTCTTC	CASHTGSYNEQFF
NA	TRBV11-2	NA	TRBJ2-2	TGTGCCAGCAGCTTCGCCGGGGAGCTGTTTTTT	CASSFAGELFF
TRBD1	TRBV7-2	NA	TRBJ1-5	TGTGCCAGCAGCTTCGGGACAGGGTGGCAGCCCCAGCATTTT	CASSFGTGWQPQHF
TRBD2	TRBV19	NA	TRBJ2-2	TGTGCCAGTAGTATGGGACTAGCGGGACTCAAGGGGGGGGAGCTGTTTTTT	CASSMGLAGLKGGELFF
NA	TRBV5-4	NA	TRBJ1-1	TGTGCCAGCAGCTCAGGACGGAGCCTTGGGGCTGAAGCTTTCTTT	CASSSGRSLGAEAFF